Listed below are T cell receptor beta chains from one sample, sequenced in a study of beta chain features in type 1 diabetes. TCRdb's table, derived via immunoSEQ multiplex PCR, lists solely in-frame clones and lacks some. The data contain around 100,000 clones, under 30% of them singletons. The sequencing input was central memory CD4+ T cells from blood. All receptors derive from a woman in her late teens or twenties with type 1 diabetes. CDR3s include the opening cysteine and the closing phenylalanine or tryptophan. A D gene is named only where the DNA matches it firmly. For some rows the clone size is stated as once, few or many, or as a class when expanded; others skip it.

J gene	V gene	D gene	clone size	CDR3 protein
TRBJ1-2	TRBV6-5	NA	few	CASRSDRGYGYTF
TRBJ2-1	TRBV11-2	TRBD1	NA	CASSRDRGYNEQFF
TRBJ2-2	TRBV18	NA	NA	CASSPMRQPNTGELFF
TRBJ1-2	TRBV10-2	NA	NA	CASSESLATGGYGYTF
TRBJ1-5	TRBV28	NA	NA	CASSRERRPQHF
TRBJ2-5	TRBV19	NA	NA	CANSMASVETQYF
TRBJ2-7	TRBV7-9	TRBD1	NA	CASGGQGFYEQYF
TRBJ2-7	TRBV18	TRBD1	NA	CASSGGQDFYEQYF
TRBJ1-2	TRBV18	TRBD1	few	CASSPEGGERGYTF
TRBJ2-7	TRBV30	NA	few	CAWGKTDNTYEQYF
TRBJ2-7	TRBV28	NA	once	CASSPPGTLSYEQYF
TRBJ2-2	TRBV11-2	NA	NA	CAARTNTGELFF
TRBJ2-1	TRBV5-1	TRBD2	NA	CASSRGTSGGIDEQFF
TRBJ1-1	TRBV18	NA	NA	CASSPPARTGYEAFF
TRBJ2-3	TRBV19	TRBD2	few	CASSRTSGSTDTQYF
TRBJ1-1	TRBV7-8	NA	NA	CASSFQGSGTEAFF
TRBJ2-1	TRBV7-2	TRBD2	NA	CASSLEGRLAGTYNEQFF
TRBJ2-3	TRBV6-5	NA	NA	CASSARSTDTQYF
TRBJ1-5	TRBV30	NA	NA	CAWEHGGNQPQHF
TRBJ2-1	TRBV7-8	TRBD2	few	CASSFGGLGIEQFF
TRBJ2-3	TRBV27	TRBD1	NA	CASNRQGGDTQYF
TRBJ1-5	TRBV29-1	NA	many	CSVAQTDQPQHF
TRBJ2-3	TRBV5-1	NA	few	CASRTQPTSTDTQYF
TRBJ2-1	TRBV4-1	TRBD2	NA	CASSQEALAGEPQFF
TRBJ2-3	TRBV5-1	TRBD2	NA	CASSYGTSGGTDTQYF
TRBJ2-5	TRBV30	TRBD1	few	CAWSKAGGRETQYF
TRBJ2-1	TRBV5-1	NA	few	CASSLAEANNEQFF
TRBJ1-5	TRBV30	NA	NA	CAWSGGVSNQPQHF
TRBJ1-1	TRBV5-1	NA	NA	CASSYGTTGDTEAFF
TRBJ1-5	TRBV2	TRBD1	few	CASALGQSHNQPQHF
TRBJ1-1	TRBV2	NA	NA	CASSVADTEAFF